The clone carrying this T cell receptor beta chain was counted only a few times. Its target is unknown. MiXCR, run by TCRdb on the RT-PCR reads, gives a single entry per CDR3 protein. The data contain approximately 480,000 distinct CDR3 sequences, 9.5% to 12% of them seen just once; the ten biggest clones take up 10% to 15%. The data stem from a study of response to subunit inactivated influenza vaccine. Findings and limits, study-wide: Each seasonal influenza vaccination recruits few new T cells, the authors suggested.

CDR1 and CDR2 from the germline V gene are MNHEY and SMNVEV (reference sequence). The CDR3 runs 15 residues. The V end lost 6 bases, the J end lost 4 bases, and 16 bases lay between the germline ends. V and J are TRBV27 and TRBJ1-5; D gene unclear. The sample in question was PBMCs from blood, obtained roughly 46 days after vaccination. This clonotype was sampled from a man aged 45 to 65 who received an inactivated influenza vaccine. CDR3 DNA: TGTGCCAGCAGGCCGGGCACTGGGTCAAATCAGCCCCAGCATTTT. This codes for CASRPGTGSNQPQHF.